These 4 T cell receptor beta chains were sequenced from one sample in a study of T cell responses to AZD1222 COVID-19 vaccine. This table comes from immunoSEQ multiplex PCR, and its TCRdb copy is limited to in-frame clones, with some not included. The sample contains approximately 180,000 clones, around 93% of which appear only once. Sequencing was performed on peripheral blood, taken 28 days after the second dose of the MenACWY control vaccine. The receptors were gathered from an adult who received the MenACWY meningococcal vaccine as a control.

The rearrangement links TRBV2 to TRBJ1-3, with D unclear. Trimming stripped 3 bases from V and 4 bases from J, with 4 bases between. Germline loops: CDR1 SNHLY, CDR2 FYNNEI. This CDR3 has 12 amino acids. For the CDR3, the DNA is TGTGCCAGCAGTGAGGGAGGAAACACCATATATTTT. Translating gives CASSEGGNTIYF. The full variable domain, completed using reference TRBV2 and TRBJ1-3, is EPEVTQTPSHQVTQMGQEVILRCVPISNHLYFYWYRQILGQKVEFLVSFYNNEISEKSEIFDDQFSVERPDGSNFTLKIRSTKLEDSAMYFCASSEGGNTIYFGEGSWLTVV.

The V call is TRBV12-5, the J call TRBJ2-2; possible D gene TRBD2, 5 bases. Germline V CDR1 and CDR2: LGHNT, FRNRAP. V lost 4 bases to trimming and J lost 4 bases, with 10 bases between them. The CDR3 sequence is 14 residues long. This CDR3 reads CASGSSLVTGELFF. CDR3 bases: TGTGCTAGTGGTTCCTCACTAGTCACCGGGGAGCTGTTTTTT.

This sequence joins TRBV10-1 and TRBJ1-5, with D possibly TRBD1 on 6 matching bases. This CDR3 has 17 residues. Germline V gene lookup returns CDR1 WNHNN and CDR2 SYGVQD (reference sequence). Between the trimmed V and J ends, which lost 3 bases and 5 bases, there was a span of 20 bases. The CDR3 nucleotides are TGCGCCAGCAGTGAAGGGGACAAAGGGTACCCTCATCAGCCCCAGCATTTT. This codes for CASSEGDKGYPHQPQHF.

The V and J genes are TRBV2 and TRBJ1-2; D is ambiguous. V was pared by 6 bases and J by 9 bases, with 17 bases between. CDR1 and CDR2 from the germline V gene are SNHLY and FYNNEI. The CDR3 consists of 13 residues. This chain's CDR3 is CASSPDGDSRYTF. For the CDR3, the DNA is TGTGCCAGCAGCCCCGACGGGGATTCACGCTACACCTTC.